The 19 T cell receptor beta chains listed next were all sequenced from one sample in a study of T cell responses to AZD1222 COVID-19 vaccine. Sequencing used immunoSEQ multiplex PCR; TCRdb keeps in-frame clones, though not all of them. This table holds approximately 100,000 clones, 86% found once. The material sequenced was peripheral blood, taken on day 0 of AZD1222 vaccination. These receptors originate from an adult in good health.

Only a few counts were recorded for this clone. The chain links TRBV19 to TRBJ2-3; the match to TRBD2 covers 7 bases. This CDR3 region has 15 residues. Germline CDR1 and CDR2: LNHDA and SQIVND (reference sequence). J was trimmed by 4 bases and V by 8 bases; bases with no gene match: 12. CDR3 in amino acids: CASQGGRRMADTQYF. CDR3 nucleotide sequence: TGTGCCAGTCAGGGCGGGAGAAGGATGGCAGATACGCAGTATTTT.

The rearrangement uses TRBV19 and TRBJ1-2, with 7 nucleotides matching TRBD1. The V segment lost 5 bases and the J segment 5 bases; nucleotides outside the gene matches: 8. Germline values: CDR1 LNHDA, CDR2 SQIVND (reference sequence). The CDR3 has 14 amino acids. CDR3 DNA sequence: TGTGCCAGTAGTCCTCGGGACAGCCGGTATGGCTACACCTTC. Its translation is CASSPRDSRYGYTF.

This chain links TRBV2 with TRBJ1-5; 8 bases line up with TRBD1. Germline trimming cut 7 bases from V and 0 bases from J; bases unmatched to any gene: 5. This CDR3 comprises 15 residues. From germline, CDR1 is SNHLY and CDR2 FYNNEI. The CDR3 region has the DNA TGTGCCAGCAAACGGGACAGGTATAGCAATCAGCCCCAGCATTTT. Protein sequence: CASKRDRYSNQPQHF.

This chain uses TRBV11-2 with TRBJ1-2, with 7 bases lining up with TRBD1. This CDR3 comprises 13 residues. CDR1 is SGHAT, CDR2 FQNNGV, per germline. V lost 1 base and J lost 5; bases outside the gene matches: 1. CDR3 nucleotides: TGTGCCAGCAGCTTAGGGACAGGTTATGGCTACACCTTC. Translating it yields CASSLGTGYGYTF.

V gene TRBV6-5 combines with J gene TRBJ1-1; TRBD1 might be the D (5 bases). CDR1 is MNHEY, CDR2 SVGAGI, per germline. V was cut by 6 bases and J by 11 bases, with 22 bases left in between. The CDR3 has 14 amino acids. In DNA form, the CDR3 reads TGTGCCAGCAGCCGCCCGGGACCGACCCTTGACGCTTTCTTT. Its protein is CASSRPGPTLDAFF.

The chain links TRBV30 to TRBJ1-1; D is unclear. Trimming stripped 5 bases from V and 6 bases from J, with 13 bases between. Germline values: CDR1 GTSNPN, CDR2 SVGIG (reference sequence). The CDR3 consists of 12 residues. Here the CDR3 DNA reads TGTGCCTGGGCCCCCGGGATCGCTGAAGCTTTCTTT. Translating it yields CAWAPGIAEAFF.

The rearrangement uses TRBV28 and TRBJ1-1, with 8 bases lining up with TRBD1. This CDR3 has 14 amino acids. Germline trimming cut 7 bases from V and 5 bases from J; bases unmatched to any gene: 9. Germline CDR1 MDHEN, CDR2 SYDVKM. The CDR3 here is CASTVRGLWTEAFF. The DNA of the CDR3 is TGTGCCAGCACTGTCAGGGGGCTTTGGACTGAAGCTTTCTTT.

This chain connects TRBV9 to TRBJ1-4; 11 bases align to TRBD1. Unmatched junction bases numbered 17, after V lost 3 bases and J lost 4 bases. CDR3 length: 20 residues. Germline loops: CDR1 SGDLS, CDR2 YYNGEE. CDR3 sequence reads: CASSEGTGGKYSNVNEKLFF. The CDR3 DNA reads TGTGCCAGCAGCGAGGGGACAGGGGGGAAATACAGTAATGTTAATGAAAAACTGTTTTTT. Full variable domain (rest looked up from reference TRBV9 and TRBJ1-4): DSGVTQTPKHLITATGQRVTLRCSPRSGDLSVYWYQQSLDQGLQFLIQYYNGEERAKGNILERFSAQQFPDLHSELNLSSLELGDSALYFCASSEGTGGKYSNVNEKLFFGSGTQLSVL.

DNA of the CDR3: TGTGCCAGCAGCAGAAGACAGGGGCTCACCGGGGAGCTGTTTTTT. Amino acid sequence: CASSRRQGLTGELFF. This rearrangement joins TRBV7-9 to TRBJ2-2; 8 bases align to TRBD1. The CDR3 loop spans 15 amino acids. Trimming cost V 5 bases and J 4 bases; bases outside gene matches: 6. Germline V CDR1 and CDR2: SEHNR, FQNEAQ (reference sequence).

The V gene is TRBV3-1 (or the pseudogene TRBV3-2), the J gene TRBJ2-7; TRBD2 matches 10 bases. The J segment lost 3 bases and the V segment lost 5 bases, leaving 4 bases of the junction unmatched. Per germline, CDR1 LGHDT and CDR2 YNNKEL (reference sequence). The CDR3 is 14 residues long. CDR3 amino acids: CASSNPSGSYEQYF. For the CDR3, the DNA is TGTGCCAGCAGCAATCCTAGCGGGAGCTACGAGCAGTACTTC.

CDR3 sequence reads: CASSSGQGANYGYTF. The CDR3 DNA is TGTGCCAGCAGCTCGGGACAGGGGGCTAACTATGGCTACACCTTC. This sequence joins TRBV7-2 and TRBJ1-2; 11 nucleotides match TRBD1. The CDR3 contains 15 residues. CDR1 SGHTA and CDR2 FQGNSA come from the germline V gene. V lost 4 bases, J lost 0 bases, and 1 base stayed unmatched.

V usage is TRBV28 and J usage is TRBJ2-3; 9 bases agree with TRBD2. Germline V gene data show CDR1 as MDHEN and CDR2 as SYDVKM. Germline trimming cut 1 base from V and 3 bases from J; bases unmatched to any gene: 2. The CDR3 extends over 15 amino acids. Written as DNA, the CDR3 is TGTGCCAGCAGTTTATTTACTAGCGGGACAGATACGCAGTATTTT. Protein product: CASSLFTSGTDTQYF.

The gene calls are TRBV5-6 and TRBJ2-1, with TRBD2 identical over 14 bases. CDR3 size: 17 residues. Germline loops: CDR1 SGHDT, CDR2 YYEEEE. The V gene end was trimmed by 0 bases and the J gene end by 14 bases; junction bases not matched to a gene: 13. CDR3 nucleotides: TGTGCCAGCAGCTTGGAGGGACTAGCGGGAGCGTCTGTTATCAAGTTCTTC. As protein: CASSLEGLAGASVIKFF.

The J gene is TRBJ1-2, the V gene TRBV3-1 (or the pseudogene TRBV3-2); D perhaps matches TRBD1 (5 bases). Germline CDR1 is LGHDT and CDR2 is YNNKEL (reference sequence). V was trimmed by 4 bases and J by 2 bases, leaving 8 bases between them. The CDR3 extends over 13 amino acids. The CDR3 nucleotides read TGTGCCAGCAGCCCAGGGAGAAACTATGGCTACACCTTC. Translation gives CASSPGRNYGYTF.

The chain couples TRBV19 to TRBJ2-3; 9 nucleotides align to TRBD2. With 6 bases clipped from V and 0 bases from J, the junction kept 13 bases outside the gene matches. The CDR3 is 18 residues long. The germline gives CDR1 LNHDA, CDR2 SQIVND (reference sequence). The CDR3 reads CASSRAGGLRTSTDTQYF. DNA for the CDR3: TGTGCCAGTAGCAGAGCGGGAGGACTACGAACTAGCACAGATACGCAGTATTTT.

This chain joins TRBV6-1 and TRBJ1-1; weak D call: TRBD1 (5 bases). The CDR3 extends over 17 amino acids. V was shortened by 1 base and J by 4 bases, with 19 bases between the two germline ends. CDR1 is MNHNS and CDR2 is SASEGT in the germline V gene. CDR3: CASSEEGKGHWPTEAFF. CDR3 nucleotide sequence: TGTGCCAGCAGTGAAGAAGGAAAGGGGCATTGGCCCACTGAAGCTTTCTTT.

V and J are TRBV15 and TRBJ2-5; D is perhaps TRBD1 (5 bases). The CDR3 has 13 amino acids. Germline V gives CDR1 LNHNV, CDR2 YYDKDF (reference sequence). V gave up 5 bases and J gave up 1 base, with 8 bases separating them. The CDR3 bases are TGTGCCACCAGCCGACAGATCCAAGAGACCCAGTACTTC. This codes for CATSRQIQETQYF.

This sequence joins TRBV10-3 and TRBJ2-7, with no clear D. The CDR3 spans 12 residues. Deletions cut 3 bases from V and 5 bases from J, with 8 bases between. Germline CDR1 and CDR2: ENHRY and SYGVKD. CDR3 DNA sequence: TGTGCCATCAGTGAATTACGCGACGAGCAGTACTTC. Translating gives CAISELRDEQYF.

The chain has TRBV28 and TRBJ1-2; 7 nucleotides line up with TRBD1. This CDR3 has 13 residues. Trimming removed 5 bases from V and 13 bases from J; junction bases left unmatched: 13. Germline V gene sequence: CDR1 MDHEN, CDR2 SYDVKM. This CDR3 is CASSITGTAVGTF. The CDR3 DNA follows: TGTGCCAGCAGTATAACCGGGACAGCCGTAGGCACCTTC.